This is a list of T cell receptor beta chains from one sample in a study of T-cell memory formation after mild COVID-19. MiXCR, applied by TCRdb to the 5' RACE reads, yields one record per CDR3 protein. Among hundreds of thousands of distinct CDR3 sequences listed, 19% were seen once. What was sequenced was PBMCs or a T cell subset sorted from them (not recorded which). These receptors were obtained from a man between 18 and 29 years old who had mild COVID-19 (a few samples of this study predate the infection). Cell type and time point are not known. The CDR3 runs from the conserved cysteine through the conserved F or W.

TRBV20-1	CSALPVLFTDTQYF
TRBV28	CASSLWGRATNEKLFF
TRBV28	CASSLYPKDGYTF
TRBV5-1	CATGTLSTDTQYF
TRBV6-5	CASSKSAFSRAYEQYF
TRBV11-2	CASRKPGGRDSPLHF
TRBV5-4	CASSPDPSLIGYTF
TRBV12-3/TRBV12-4	CASADRAGGYTF
TRBV5-1	CASSPLAGGPDTQYF
TRBV28	CASRPGRGNNEQFF